These 30 T cell receptor beta chains share one sample of origin, sequenced in a study of cytomegalovirus exposure and HLA in healthy donors. PCR used 60 Vbeta primers and 13 Jbeta primers. Sequencing was performed with immunoSEQ multiplex PCR; in TCRdb, only in-frame clones are kept and a portion is missing. The sample carries 110,000 to 150,000 clones, roughly four fifths recorded once. The sequenced sample was PBMCs. These receptors came from a man in his thirties or forties in good health and CMV-seronegative.

The CDR3 bases are TGCGCCAGCAGCTCCAGCGGGGGGGCTTACAATGAGCAGTTCTTC. Its translation: CASSSSGGAYNEQFF. The chain employs TRBV5-1 and TRBJ2-1; 10 bases map to TRBD2. Per the germline V gene, CDR1 is SGHRS and CDR2 is YFSETQ. Unmatched junction bases numbered 4, after V lost 3 bases and J lost 4 bases. The CDR3 loop spans 15 amino acids.

CDR3 amino acids: CASSFGLAGGPGSDTQYF. Here the CDR3 DNA reads TGTGCCAGCAGCTTCGGACTAGCGGGGGGGCCTGGTTCAGATACGCAGTATTTT. The chain joins TRBV7-3 to TRBJ2-3, with 15 bases identical to TRBD2. V shed 3 bases and J 4 bases; nucleotides not matched to a gene: 8. CDR3 length: 18 amino acids. From germline, CDR1 is SGHTA and CDR2 FQGTGA.

A remark on this clone: Other DNA variants within this sample encode the same CDR3. The CDR3 region has the DNA TGCGCCAGCAGGGGCAGATCAGCGAACACTGAAGCTTTCTTT. It yields the protein CASRGRSANTEAFF. The V gene is TRBV10-2, the J gene TRBJ1-1; D unresolved. Germline V gives CDR1 WSHSY, CDR2 SAAADI. CDR3 length: 14 residues. The V and J ends lost 6 bases and 1 base respectively, with 12 bases between them.

The chain links TRBV5-4 to TRBJ2-5; 13 nucleotides align to TRBD2. Germline lookup yields CDR1 SGHNT and CDR2 YYREEE (reference sequence). The CDR3 covers 15 residues. Germline trimming cut 0 bases from V and 7 bases from J; bases unmatched to any gene: 3. The CDR3 DNA is TGTGCCAGCAGCTTGGGGACTAGCGGGGGAATGACCCAGTACTTC. This sequence encodes CASSLGTSGGMTQYF.

The chain links TRBV28 to TRBJ2-7; 8 nucleotides line up with TRBD1. The germline V gene encodes CDR1 MDHEN and CDR2 SYDVKM. The CDR3 length is 14 residues. The V and J ends lost 11 bases and 0 bases, in that order; junction bases with no gene match: 9. The CDR3 coding sequence is TGTGCCTCAATTTTGACAGGGGTCTCCTACGAGCAGTACTTC. Translated: CASILTGVSYEQYF.

The chain has TRBV5-1 and TRBJ2-1; 9 bases map to TRBD2. CDR1 SGHRS and CDR2 YFSETQ come from the germline V gene. The CDR3 loop spans 18 amino acids. Trimming removed 3 bases from V and 6 bases from J; junction bases left unmatched: 16. The CDR3 protein is CASSWAAGVAGVGNEQFF. For the CDR3, the DNA is TGCGCCAGCAGCTGGGCCGCGGGGGTAGCGGGAGTGGGCAATGAGCAGTTCTTC.

This clone was counted a single time. V and J are TRBV19 and TRBJ1-5; 8 positions agree with TRBD1. V was pared by 3 bases and J by 3 bases, with 10 bases of the junction left unmatched. There are 17 residues in the CDR3. The germline CDR1 and CDR2 sequences are LNHDA and SQIVND (reference sequence). CDR3 sequence reads: CASSIRKDRVANQPQHF. The CDR3 DNA reads TGTGCCAGTAGTATTAGAAAGGACAGGGTGGCCAATCAGCCCCAGCATTTT.

V is TRBV29-1 and J is TRBJ1-2; a weak D match, TRBD1 (5 bases). This CDR3 is built from 16 residues. CDR1 SQVTM and CDR2 ANQGSEA come from the germline V gene. Trimming removed 5 bases from V and 0 bases from J, with 19 bases in between. The CDR3 DNA reads TGCAGCGTTTTAGGGGCCACCGCTACCTCTAACTATGGCTACACCTTC. Translating it yields CSVLGATATSNYGYTF. The variable domain in full, completed from reference TRBV29-1 and TRBJ1-2, reads SAVISQKPSRDICQRGTSLTIQCQVDSQVTMMFWYRQQPGQSLTLIATANQGSEATYESGFVIDKFPISRPNLTFSTLTVSNMSPEDSSIYLCSVLGATATSNYGYTFGSGTRLTVV.

The chain uses TRBV5-1 and TRBJ1-4, with TRBD1 matching over 7 bases. Trimming cost V 3 bases and J 3 bases; bases outside gene matches: 5. The CDR3 consists of 15 residues. The germline gives CDR1 SGHRS, CDR2 YFSETQ. The CDR3 here is CASSWGTASNEKLFF. The CDR3 DNA is TGCGCCAGCAGCTGGGGGACAGCCTCTAATGAAAAACTGTTTTTT.

For the CDR3, the DNA is TGTGCCAGCTCCCCGGGGGGGGCCCAAGGGGAGACCCAGTACTTC. Translating gives CASSPGGAQGETQYF. The J gene is TRBJ2-5, the V gene TRBV27, with 8 bases that match TRBD2. The CDR3 extends over 15 amino acids. Germline CDR1 reads MNHEY; CDR2 reads SMNVEV (reference sequence). V lost 8 bases and J lost 5; bases outside the gene matches: 13.

V usage is TRBV10-3 and J usage is TRBJ1-1, with TRBD1 matching 8 bases. With 5 bases clipped from V and 3 bases from J, the junction kept 2 bases outside the gene matches. Germline lookup yields CDR1 ENHRY and CDR2 SYGVKD. This CDR3 has 13 amino acids. CDR3: CAISKDRDTEAFF. For the CDR3, the DNA is TGTGCCATCAGTAAGGACAGGGACACTGAAGCTTTCTTT.

The rearrangement joins TRBV6-6 to TRBJ2-5; tentatively, D is TRBD1 (6 bases). Trimming removed 6 bases at V and 2 bases at J, with 13 bases between. The CDR3 has 14 amino acids. Germline V gene data show CDR1 as MNHNY and CDR2 as SVGAGI (reference sequence). This CDR3 reads CASRQDSLQETQYF. The CDR3 DNA reads as TGTGCCAGCAGACAGGACAGCCTTCAAGAGACCCAGTACTTC.

The chain recombines TRBV13 with TRBJ2-7; 13 positions agree with TRBD2. Germline CDR1 reads PRHDT; CDR2 reads FYEKMQ (reference sequence). The V and J ends lost 6 bases and 0 bases, in that order; junction bases with no gene match: 8. This CDR3 spans 17 amino acids. The CDR3 nucleotides are TGTGCCAGCAGAAAGACGACTAGCGGGAGGCGCTCCTACGAGCAGTACTTC. Protein product: CASRKTTSGRRSYEQYF.

The rearrangement links TRBV7-7 to TRBJ2-5; no firm D call. This CDR3 region has 13 residues. The ends were cut back, 4 bases at V and 3 bases at J, with 9 bases in the middle. The germline V gene encodes CDR1 SSHAT and CDR2 FNYEAQ (reference sequence). In nucleotides, the CDR3 is TGTGCCAGCAGCTCACGAAGCAAAGAGACCCAGTACTTC. This translates into CASSSRSKETQYF.

The chain uses TRBV6-5 and TRBJ2-1; maybe TRBD2 (6 bases). Germline CDR1 and CDR2: MNHEY and SVGAGI. Trimming removed 10 bases at V and 6 bases at J, with 13 bases between. The length of the CDR3 is 12 residues. For the CDR3, the DNA is TGTGCCACCCTGGAGGGCCGCAATGAGCAGTTCTTC. This translates into CATLEGRNEQFF.

The chain links TRBV9 to TRBJ1-1, with a tentative D call TRBD1 (6 bases). The CDR3 contains 15 residues. Deletions cut 4 bases from V and 2 bases from J, with 15 bases between. Germline CDR1 and CDR2: SGDLS and YYNGEE. The CDR3 sequence: CASSKAGTYNTEAFF. CDR3 DNA sequence: TGTGCCAGCAGCAAGGCCGGGACATATAACACTGAAGCTTTCTTT.

This sequence joins TRBV30 and TRBJ2-1, with TRBD1 identical over 10 bases. Germline values: CDR1 GTSNPN, CDR2 SVGIG (reference sequence). The CDR3 consists of 15 residues. Trimming at V came to 6 bases and at J to 4 bases, leaving 9 bases not matched to a gene. CDR3 loop: CACSSGTGEYNEQFF. CDR3 in DNA: TGTGCCTGCTCCTCCGGGACAGGGGAATACAATGAGCAGTTCTTC.

V usage is TRBV15 and J usage is TRBJ2-7; D might be TRBD1 (5 bases). The V gene lost 4 bases and the J gene lost 1 base, with 11 bases spanning the gap. Germline values: CDR1 LNHNV, CDR2 YYDKDF (reference sequence). The length of the CDR3 is 14 residues. The CDR3 region has the DNA TGTGCCACCAGCAAAGACAGTCGATCCTACGAGCAGTACTTC. Translated, it gives CATSKDSRSYEQYF.

The V gene is TRBV5-1, the J gene TRBJ2-3, with a possible D match to TRBD2 (6 bases). In germline, CDR1 is SGHRS, CDR2 YFSETQ. Between the trimmed V and J ends, which lost 4 bases and 1 base, there was a span of 13 bases. The CDR3 is 15 amino acids. The DNA for the CDR3 is TGCGCCAGCAGCAGGAGGGTATTAGGCACAGATACGCAGTATTTT. Protein: CASSRRVLGTDTQYF.

CDR3 in amino acids: CASSFRAAGGSDTQYF. The CDR3 DNA sequence: TGTGCCAGCAGCTTCCGAGCTGCAGGGGGTTCAGATACGCAGTATTTT. The chain joins TRBV7-2 to TRBJ2-3; 7 positions agree with TRBD1. V gave up 3 bases and J gave up 4 bases; unmatched junction bases: 10. The CDR3 covers 16 residues. CDR1 and CDR2 from the germline V gene are SGHTA and FQGNSA. The variable domain in full, completed from reference TRBV7-2 and TRBJ2-3, reads GAGVSQSPSNKVTEKGKDVELRCDPISGHTALYWYRQSLGQGLEFLIYFQGNSAPDKSGLPSDRFSAERTGGSVSTLTIQRTQQEDSAVYLCASSFRAAGGSDTQYFGPGTRLTVL.

Concerning this clone: It is unclear where the CDR3 begins or ends on the DNA, so no DNA is shown, and the CDR3 is as TCRdb lists it. This chain connects TRBV28 to TRBJ1-2. The CDR3 is 12 amino acids long, termini counted. The germline CDR1 and CDR2 sequences are MDHEN and SYDVKM. CDR3 in amino acids: CASSSSPASYTF.

The chain combines TRBV2 with TRBJ1-2, with D tentatively TRBD1 (5 bases). The CDR3 has 14 amino acids. The V end was cut by 5 bases, the J end by 1 base, with 11 bases between. Germline V CDR1 and CDR2: SNHLY, FYNNEI. CDR3 sequence (DNA): TGTGCCAGCAGTATATCCAGGGTTAACTATGGCTACACCTTC. It translates to CASSISRVNYGYTF.

The chain carries TRBV7-2 and TRBJ2-3; TRBD2 aligns across 7 bases. Germline lookup yields CDR1 SGHTA and CDR2 FQGNSA. The CDR3 consists of 14 residues. V lost 3 bases, J lost 4 bases, and 4 bases stayed unmatched. The CDR3 DNA reads TGTGCCAGCAGCTTGGGAGGGGTTGCAGATACGCAGTATTTT. This encodes CASSLGGVADTQYF.

The chain employs TRBV5-6 and TRBJ2-1; TRBD2 is a possible D gene (6 bases). The ends were cut back, 4 bases at V and 7 bases at J, with 18 bases in the middle. Germline CDR1 SGHDT, CDR2 YYEEEE. The CDR3 consists of 15 residues. The CDR3 DNA sequence: TGTGCCAGCAGCCGGGAGACAGCTAAATATAATGAGCAGTTCTTC. It specifies CASSRETAKYNEQFF.

This clone has only a few counts. The chain joins TRBV27 to TRBJ2-3; a possible D gene is TRBD2 (6 bases). Per germline, CDR1 MNHEY and CDR2 SMNVEV (reference sequence). Trimming pared 5 bases from V and 6 bases from J, leaving 21 bases between. The CDR3 spans 16 residues. CDR3 loop: CASSPTGRDAGDTQYF. The CDR3, as DNA: TGTGCCAGCAGTCCGACCGGGCGGGACGCCGGGGATACGCAGTATTTT.

V usage is TRBV4-2 and J usage is TRBJ2-3; the match to TRBD2 covers 8 bases. The length of the CDR3 is 17 residues. V shed 4 bases and J 2 bases; nucleotides not matched to a gene: 11. CDR1 LGHNA and CDR2 YNFKEQ come from the germline V gene. CDR3 loop: CASSRDFRGGSTDTQYF. In nucleotides, the CDR3 is TGTGCCAGCAGCCGGGATTTCCGGGGGGGCTCCACAGATACGCAGTATTTT.

The chain carries TRBV7-9 and TRBJ1-1; the match to TRBD1 covers 7 bases. Germline V gives CDR1 SEHNR, CDR2 FQNEAQ (reference sequence). The CDR3 contains 14 residues. J gave up 5 bases and V 5 bases, and 8 bases lay outside the gene matches. This chain's CDR3 is CASSPNTGETEAFF. The CDR3 coding sequence is TGTGCCAGCAGCCCGAACACAGGGGAAACTGAAGCTTTCTTT.

This chain uses TRBV30 with TRBJ2-2; D perhaps matches TRBD1 (6 bases). V lost 2 bases, J lost 6 bases, and 10 bases lay in between. Germline V gene data show CDR1 as GTSNPN and CDR2 as SVGIG (reference sequence). The CDR3 sequence is 13 residues long. The CDR3 is CAWSRQGPGELFF. The CDR3 region has the DNA TGTGCCTGGAGTCGTCAGGGGCCCGGGGAGCTGTTTTTT.

The rearrangement links TRBV9 to TRBJ2-3, with D perhaps matching TRBD2 (6 bases). This CDR3 region has 16 residues. V was trimmed by 6 bases and J by 6 bases, leaving 23 bases between them. The germline V gene has CDR1 SGDLS and CDR2 YYNGEE. This chain's CDR3 is CASTLGRSLIGDTQYF. In DNA form, the CDR3 reads TGTGCCAGCACTTTAGGGAGGTCCTTGATAGGGGATACGCAGTATTTT. Based on the CDR3 plus reference TRBV9 and TRBJ2-3, the full variable domain is DSGVTQTPKHLITATGQRVTLRCSPRSGDLSVYWYQQSLDQGLQFLIQYYNGEERAKGNILERFSAQQFPDLHSELNLSSLELGDSALYFCASTLGRSLIGDTQYFGPGTRLTVL.

The rearrangement uses TRBV27 and TRBJ2-7, with TRBD1 identical over 8 bases. The CDR3 consists of 13 residues. V shed 6 bases and J 7 bases; nucleotides not matched to a gene: 8. Per germline, CDR1 MNHEY and CDR2 SMNVEV (reference sequence). CDR3 region: CASSRDRYLEQYF. CDR3 nucleotides: TGTGCCAGCAGCCGGGACAGGTACTTAGAGCAGTACTTC.